These T cell receptor beta chains were read from a single sample in a study of blood T cell repertoires in COVID-19. Sequenced by immunoSEQ multiplex PCR; TCRdb stores in-frame clones only, minus some. The repertoire has 29,000 or so clones, roughly nine tenths of them found once; the top ten carry around 2.2%. The material sequenced was peripheral blood. These receptors originate from a man aged 45-65 years with active COVID-19. CDR3s leave out the opening cysteine and the closing phenylalanine or tryptophan.

v_gene	j_gene	CDR3aa
TRBV5-4	TRBJ2-5	ASSPQRALLKETQY
TRBV5-5	TRBJ2-7	ASTPRGTSGYEQY
TRBV2	TRBJ1-3	ASRPQGPGNTIY
TRBV5-4	TRBJ2-5	ASKKGGAGSQETQY
TRBV2	TRBJ2-5	ASSEQGRGFPETQY
TRBV7-9	TRBJ1-4	ASSQGSLEKLF
TRBV12-3/TRBV12-4	TRBJ1-4	ASTGADEKLF
TRBV6-6	TRBJ1-2	ASSYLDRESGGYT
TRBV30	TRBJ1-5	AWYRGSENNQPQH
TRBV13	TRBJ1-1	ASGRGNTEAF
TRBV5-6	TRBJ1-4	ASSPGTGRFEKLF
TRBV6-2/TRBV6-3	TRBJ2-5	ASSPLGAGGQETQY
TRBV5-8	TRBJ2-2	ASFLTGGTGELF
TRBV7-3	TRBJ1-6	ASSLLGTGSPLH
TRBV7-9	TRBJ1-3	ASSLGQFPRNTIY
TRBV6-5	TRBJ2-5	ASSLYQETQY
TRBV28	TRBJ2-7	ASSFIGSVEQY
TRBV6-4	TRBJ2-3	ASSKGLAGDTQY
TRBV24-1	TRBJ2-5	ATSETLAGVSCETQY
TRBV20-1	TRBJ1-4	SASDRVEKLF
TRBV19	TRBJ1-2	ASSIRQEAVYGYT
TRBV5-1	TRBJ2-7	ASSLGDRGKEQY
TRBV7-9	TRBJ1-3	ASSEDGRSGNTIY
TRBV7-9	TRBJ2-3	ASRTTRLATDTQY
TRBV12-3/TRBV12-4	TRBJ2-1	ASSRDWNNEQF
TRBV5-5	TRBJ2-1	ASSLGPGTYNEQF
TRBV7-8	TRBJ2-7	ASSLAATRNEQY